The clone carrying this T cell receptor beta chain occurred many times. Its antigen is unknown. The data stem from a study of T cells in Graves' hyperthyroidism and ophthalmopathy. Points from the study as a whole: By a 13 V-J model, ophthalmopathy was set apart from stable hyperthyroidism.

Amplification yielded TCR beta CDR3 regions, with RNA transcripts as the source. HTBI primers were employed in a first-round RT-PCR of the TCR CDR3. TCRdb itself ran the multiplex PCR reads through MiXCR, one entry per CDR3 protein. Among 500,000 to 650,000 distinct CDR3 sequences listed, 35% to 50% were seen once. J was trimmed by 5 bases and V by 3 bases; bases with no gene match: 5. The CDR3 has 14 amino acids. Looked up from germline, CDR1 is LGHNA and CDR2 is YSLEER. The genes are TRBV4-3 and TRBJ2-7, with 9 positions matching TRBD1. Sample: peripheral blood or thyroid tissue (not recorded which). The clonotype comes from an adult woman with Graves' disease, either hyperthyroidism or ophthalmopathy (not recorded which). For the CDR3, the DNA is TGCGCCAGCAGCCACGGGACAGGGTCCCACGAGCAGTACTTC. Translation: CASSHGTGSHEQYF.